This T cell receptor beta chain was sequenced in a study of cytotoxic CD8 clonotypes in ibrutinib-treated CLL. Broader study findings: In comparison with age-matched healthy donors, baseline clonality was higher and tracked circulating CD8+ T-cell counts.

As for this clone: Antigen: not known. The germline gene is not matched at one end of the junction; a read error may be the cause. Other DNA sequences of this sample code for an identical CDR3.

Germline loops: CDR1 PRHDT, CDR2 FYEKMQ (reference sequence). This CDR3 contains 14 residues. The repertoire was sequenced with immunoSEQ multiplex PCR; TCRdb's copy has only in-frame clones and lacks some. The sample holds some 130,000 clones, around 93% seen once. The sequence came from a human donor with chronic lymphocytic leukemia. The sequences come from PBMCs, collected after 12 months of ibrutinib treatment. The rearrangement joins TRBV13 to TRBJ2-5; 13 bases are a match to TRBD2. CDR3: CASSLGTSGTVQYF. CDR3 nucleotide sequence: TGTGCTAGCAGCTTAGGGACTAGCGGGACCGTTCAGTACTTC.